The rows below give T cell receptor beta chains drawn from one sample of a study of cytomegalovirus exposure and HLA in healthy donors. Data came from immunoSEQ multiplex PCR; TCRdb stores just in-frame clones and leaves some out. This sample carries some 40,000 clones, roughly 74% of them seen once, and the ten largest clones take about 6%. Specimen: PBMCs. All receptors come from a man aged 25-45 years in good health and CMV-seronegative. Both conserved end residues are part of each CDR3. Each record gives: V gene, D gene, clone size, J gene, CDR3 protein, CDR3 DNA. A D gene is named only where the DNA matches it firmly. The size field is filled for only some rows; it gives once, few, many or a size class.

v_gene: TRBV14; d_gene: TRBD2; abundance: -; j_gene: TRBJ2-7; CDR3aa: CASSLTTTSGAYEQYF; CDR3nt: TGTGCCAGCAGCCTAACGACGACTAGCGGTGCGTACGAGCAGTACTTC
v_gene: TRBV7-8; d_gene: -; abundance: -; j_gene: TRBJ1-1; CDR3aa: CASSLASSVGVNTEAFF; CDR3nt: TGTGCCAGCAGCTTAGCAAGTTCCGTAGGGGTGAACACTGAAGCTTTCTTT
v_gene: TRBV4-1; d_gene: -; abundance: few; j_gene: TRBJ2-3; CDR3aa: CASSQGVSTDTQYF; CDR3nt: TGCGCCAGCAGCCAAGGAGTCAGCACAGATACGCAGTATTTT
v_gene: TRBV11-2; d_gene: -; abundance: -; j_gene: TRBJ1-5; CDR3aa: CASSLGPGFNQPQHF; CDR3nt: TGTGCCAGCAGCTTAGGACCAGGGTTTAATCAGCCCCAGCATTTT
v_gene: TRBV19; d_gene: TRBD1; abundance: -; j_gene: TRBJ2-1; CDR3aa: CASSTGTDSYNEQFF; CDR3nt: TGTGCCAGTAGTACTGGGACAGACTCCTACAATGAGCAGTTCTTC
v_gene: TRBV19; d_gene: -; abundance: -; j_gene: TRBJ1-1; CDR3aa: CASKGVGMNTEAFF; CDR3nt: TGTGCCAGTAAGGGGGTGGGCATGAACACTGAAGCTTTCTTT
v_gene: TRBV27; d_gene: -; abundance: -; j_gene: TRBJ1-6; CDR3aa: CASSPSTTVRIPLHF; CDR3nt: TGTGCCAGCAGTCCCTCTACTACCGTCAGAATCCCCCTCCACTTT
v_gene: TRBV27; d_gene: TRBD2; abundance: -; j_gene: TRBJ2-7; CDR3aa: CASSLFSGRDNEQYF; CDR3nt: TGTGCCAGCAGTTTATTTAGCGGGAGAGATAACGAGCAGTACTTC
v_gene: TRBV10-1; d_gene: -; abundance: -; j_gene: TRBJ2-2; CDR3aa: CASSVSGIAGELFF; CDR3nt: TGCGCCAGCAGTGTCTCAGGGATCGCCGGGGAGCTGTTTTTT
v_gene: TRBV6-1; d_gene: TRBD2; abundance: -; j_gene: TRBJ2-1; CDR3aa: CASTLGSRGNNEQFF; CDR3nt: TGTGCCAGCACTCTCGGTTCGCGGGGGAATAATGAGCAGTTCTTC
v_gene: TRBV5-1; d_gene: -; abundance: -; j_gene: TRBJ2-5; CDR3aa: CASSPRQGQETQYF; CDR3nt: TGCGCCAGCAGCCCGCGGCAGGGCCAAGAGACCCAGTACTTC
v_gene: TRBV6-1; d_gene: -; abundance: -; j_gene: TRBJ1-2; CDR3aa: CASSTSGSNYGYPF; CDR3nt: -
v_gene: TRBV5-8; d_gene: TRBD1; abundance: -; j_gene: TRBJ1-2; CDR3aa: CASSSQGLSGGYTF; CDR3nt: TGTGCCAGCAGCTCACAGGGGCTATCGGGGGGCTACACCTTC
v_gene: TRBV2; d_gene: -; abundance: few; j_gene: TRBJ2-7; CDR3aa: CASSDSRGGIYEQYF; CDR3nt: TGTGCCAGCAGTGATTCGAGGGGCGGGATCTACGAGCAGTACTTC
v_gene: TRBV28; d_gene: TRBD1; abundance: -; j_gene: TRBJ2-1; CDR3aa: CASSFWDRGRDEQFF; CDR3nt: TGTGCCAGCAGTTTTTGGGACAGGGGTAGGGATGAGCAGTTCTTC
v_gene: TRBV5-1; d_gene: -; abundance: -; j_gene: TRBJ2-2; CDR3aa: CASKSGDEELFF; CDR3nt: TGCGCCAGCAAGTCTGGAGACGAGGAGCTGTTTTTT
v_gene: TRBV5-1; d_gene: -; abundance: -; j_gene: TRBJ2-3; CDR3aa: CASSSGRPGTDTQYF; CDR3nt: TGCGCCAGCAGCTCCGGTCGCCCTGGCACAGATACGCAGTATTTT
v_gene: TRBV6-5; d_gene: TRBD1; abundance: -; j_gene: TRBJ1-2; CDR3aa: CASILRDRYYGYTF; CDR3nt: TGTGCCAGCATCCTAAGGGACAGGTACTATGGCTACACCTTC
v_gene: TRBV5-1; d_gene: TRBD1; abundance: -; j_gene: TRBJ1-2; CDR3aa: CASSFTEGDRGSRTVYGYTF; CDR3nt: TGCGCCAGCAGCTTCACGGAAGGCGACAGGGGGTCTAGGACGGTCTATGGCTACACCTTC
v_gene: TRBV2; d_gene: TRBD2; abundance: -; j_gene: TRBJ2-3; CDR3aa: CASSGGLAEGSTDTQYF; CDR3nt: TGTGCCAGCAGTGGGGGACTAGCGGAGGGTTCCACAGATACGCAGTATTTT
v_gene: TRBV19; d_gene: -; abundance: -; j_gene: TRBJ2-3; CDR3aa: CASSIMGGPSTDTQYF; CDR3nt: TGTGCCAGTAGTATCATGGGTGGGCCTAGCACAGATACGCAGTATTTT
v_gene: TRBV5-4; d_gene: -; abundance: -; j_gene: TRBJ2-7; CDR3aa: CASSSPGQGQYF; CDR3nt: TGTGCCAGCAGCTCCCCTGGGCAGGGGCAGTACTTC
v_gene: TRBV27; d_gene: -; abundance: few; j_gene: TRBJ1-1; CDR3aa: CASTPLGQRNTEAFF; CDR3nt: TGTGCCAGCACCCCACTTGGACAGAGGAACACTGAAGCTTTCTTT
v_gene: TRBV2; d_gene: -; abundance: -; j_gene: TRBJ2-3; CDR3aa: CASSWTWSTDTQYF; CDR3nt: TGTGCCAGCAGTTGGACTTGGAGCACAGATACGCAGTATTTT
v_gene: TRBV28; d_gene: -; abundance: -; j_gene: TRBJ1-1; CDR3aa: CASSLYRVNTEAFF; CDR3nt: TGTGCCAGCAGTTTATATCGAGTGAACACTGAAGCTTTCTTT
v_gene: TRBV7-9; d_gene: TRBD2; abundance: -; j_gene: TRBJ2-3; CDR3aa: CSSGLAGGSTQYF; CDR3nt: TGTTCCAGCGGACTAGCGGGGGGAAGTACGCAGTATTTT
v_gene: TRBV5-8; d_gene: -; abundance: -; j_gene: TRBJ1-4; CDR3aa: CASSLRLANEKLFF; CDR3nt: TGTGCCAGCAGCTTACGGTTGGCTAATGAAAAACTGTTTTTT
v_gene: TRBV7-9; d_gene: TRBD2; abundance: -; j_gene: TRBJ2-5; CDR3aa: CASSLMGGETETQYF; CDR3nt: TGTGCCAGCAGCCTAATGGGGGGGGAGACAGAGACCCAGTACTTC
v_gene: TRBV19; d_gene: TRBD1; abundance: -; j_gene: TRBJ1-5; CDR3aa: CASSETGGQQPQHF; CDR3nt: TGTGCCAGTAGCGAAACAGGGGGCCAGCAGCCCCAGCATTTT
v_gene: TRBV28; d_gene: TRBD1; abundance: -; j_gene: TRBJ1-3; CDR3aa: CASRGQGNTIYF; CDR3nt: TGTGCCAGTAGGGGGCAAGGAAACACCATATATTTT
v_gene: TRBV19; d_gene: -; abundance: -; j_gene: TRBJ1-5; CDR3aa: CASSAQGLKNQPQHF; CDR3nt: TGTGCCAGTAGCGCACAGGGTCTCAAAAATCAGCCCCAGCATTTT
v_gene: TRBV5-1; d_gene: -; abundance: -; j_gene: TRBJ1-3; CDR3aa: CASSLEEVGNTIYF; CDR3nt: TGCGCCAGCAGCTTGGAAGAGGTCGGAAACACCATATATTTT
v_gene: TRBV14; d_gene: TRBD1; abundance: -; j_gene: TRBJ1-2; CDR3aa: CASSRLQGPYGYTF; CDR3nt: TGTGCCAGCAGCCGGCTACAGGGGCCCTATGGCTACACCTTC
v_gene: TRBV5-8; d_gene: TRBD1; abundance: -; j_gene: TRBJ1-1; CDR3aa: CASSDEQGALTEAFF; CDR3nt: TGTGCCAGCAGCGACGAGCAGGGGGCGCTGACTGAAGCTTTCTTT
v_gene: TRBV7-8; d_gene: -; abundance: -; j_gene: TRBJ2-7; CDR3aa: CASSTQNTYEQYF; CDR3nt: TGTGCCAGCAGCACCCAGAATACCTACGAGCAGTACTTC
v_gene: TRBV6-4; d_gene: TRBD1; abundance: once; j_gene: TRBJ1-2; CDR3aa: CASSDSGGGYTF; CDR3nt: TGTGCCAGCAGTGACTCAGGGGGCGGCTACACCTTC
v_gene: TRBV6-1; d_gene: -; abundance: -; j_gene: TRBJ2-7; CDR3aa: CASSDLRWGTYEQYF; CDR3nt: TGTGCCAGCAGTGATCTTCGGTGGGGGACTTACGAGCAGTACTTC
v_gene: TRBV28; d_gene: -; abundance: -; j_gene: TRBJ1-4; CDR3aa: CASTLAGGPNEKLFF; CDR3nt: TGTGCCAGCACCCTGGCCGGGGGGCCGAATGAAAAACTGTTTTTT
v_gene: TRBV7-9; d_gene: -; abundance: -; j_gene: TRBJ2-2; CDR3aa: CASTSLNTGELFF; CDR3nt: TGTGCCAGCACCTCCCTGAACACCGGGGAGCTGTTTTTT